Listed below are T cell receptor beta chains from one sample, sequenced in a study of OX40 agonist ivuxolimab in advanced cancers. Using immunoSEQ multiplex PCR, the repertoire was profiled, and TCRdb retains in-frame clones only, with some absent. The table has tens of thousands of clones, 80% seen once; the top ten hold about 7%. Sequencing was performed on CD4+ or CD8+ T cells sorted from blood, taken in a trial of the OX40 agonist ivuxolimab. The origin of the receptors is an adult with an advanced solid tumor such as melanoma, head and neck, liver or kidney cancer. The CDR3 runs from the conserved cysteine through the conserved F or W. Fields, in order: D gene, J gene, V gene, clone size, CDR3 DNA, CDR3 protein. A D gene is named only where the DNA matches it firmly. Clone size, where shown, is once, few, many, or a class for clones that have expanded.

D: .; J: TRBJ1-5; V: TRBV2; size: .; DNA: TGTGCCAGCAGTCGACAGCCCCCGAGGGATCAGCCCCAGCATTTT; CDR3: CASSRQPPRDQPQHF
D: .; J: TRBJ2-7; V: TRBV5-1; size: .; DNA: TGCGCCAGCAGCGTTTGGGGGGGCCACAACGAGCAGTACTTC; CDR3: CASSVWGGHNEQYF
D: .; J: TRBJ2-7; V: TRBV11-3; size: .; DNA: TGTGCCAGCAGCTTAGGGGGCAGTATCTACGAGCAGTACTTC; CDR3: CASSLGGSIYEQYF
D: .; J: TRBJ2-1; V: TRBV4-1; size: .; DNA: TGCGCCAGCAGCCAAGAAGGATACAATGAGCAGTTCTTC; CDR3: CASSQEGYNEQFF
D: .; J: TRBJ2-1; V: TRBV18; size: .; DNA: TGTGCCAGCTCACCAGGGGGCAATGAGCAGTTCTTC; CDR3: CASSPGGNEQFF
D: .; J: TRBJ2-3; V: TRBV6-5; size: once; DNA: TGTGCCAGCAGCGTACAGGTTTCGGTCACAGATACGCAGTATTTT; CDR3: CASSVQVSVTDTQYF
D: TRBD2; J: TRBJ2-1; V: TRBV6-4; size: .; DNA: TGTGCCAGCAGTGTAAGGGAGGGCCAGTACAATGAGCAGTTCTTC; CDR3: CASSVREGQYNEQFF
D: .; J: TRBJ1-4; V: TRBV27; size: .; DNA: TGTGCCAGCAGCCGTACTCCGGGTGAAAAACTGTTTTTT; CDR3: CASSRTPGEKLFF
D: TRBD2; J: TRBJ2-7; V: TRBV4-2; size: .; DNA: TGTGCCAGCAGCCCCACTTCTAGCACGGGACTAGCGGGTACCTACTCCTACGAGCAGTACTTC; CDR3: CASSPTSSTGLAGTYSYEQYF
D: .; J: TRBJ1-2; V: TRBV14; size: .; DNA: TGTGCCAGCAGCCAAGTAGGGTTGCGTCGGAGGTCGGAGGGCTACACCTTC; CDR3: CASSQVGLRRRSEGYTF
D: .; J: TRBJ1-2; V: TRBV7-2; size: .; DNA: TGTGCCAGCAGCTTAGCCCCCGACTATGGCTACACCTTC; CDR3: CASSLAPDYGYTF
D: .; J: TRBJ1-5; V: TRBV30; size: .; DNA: TGTGCCTGGAGTCCCGGGCGGGATCAGCCCCAGCATTTT; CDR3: CAWSPGRDQPQHF
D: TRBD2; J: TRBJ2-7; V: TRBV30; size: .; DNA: TGTGCCTGGAGCCTGGGACTAGAACTCGAGCAGTACTTC; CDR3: CAWSLGLELEQYF
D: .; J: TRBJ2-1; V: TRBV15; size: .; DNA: TGTGCCACCAGCAGAGATCTTAGGTTTCAGTTCTTC; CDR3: CATSRDLRFQFF
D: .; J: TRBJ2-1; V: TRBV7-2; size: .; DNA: TGTGCCAGCAGCTTAGTCACTGATCTGGGTGAGCAGTTCTTC; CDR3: CASSLVTDLGEQFF
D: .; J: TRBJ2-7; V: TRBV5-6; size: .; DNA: TGTGCCAGCAGCCCCCAAGTGGAACTCTACGAGCAGTACTTC; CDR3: CASSPQVELYEQYF
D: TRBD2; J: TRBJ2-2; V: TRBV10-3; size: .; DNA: TGTGCCATCAGTGAGTCGGCGATCGGCGGGAGGGCCGGCACCGGGGAGCTGTTTTTT; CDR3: CAISESAIGGRAGTGELFF
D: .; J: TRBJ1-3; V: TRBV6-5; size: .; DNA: TGTGCCAGCAGTTGGGGGAACTCTGGAAACACCATATATTTT; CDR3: CASSWGNSGNTIYF
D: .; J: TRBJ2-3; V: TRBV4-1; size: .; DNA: TGCGCCAGCAGCCAAGAACCCCAAGAGGGGCGCACAGATACGCAGTATTTT; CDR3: CASSQEPQEGRTDTQYF
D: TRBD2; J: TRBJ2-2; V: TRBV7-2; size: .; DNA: TGTGCCAGCAGCTCTAGCGGGAGTGACACCGGGGAGCTGTTTTTT; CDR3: CASSSSGSDTGELFF
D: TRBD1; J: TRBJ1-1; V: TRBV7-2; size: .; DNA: TGTGCCAGCAGCGTCCAGGGGGCGAGTGAAGCTTTCTTT; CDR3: CASSVQGASEAFF
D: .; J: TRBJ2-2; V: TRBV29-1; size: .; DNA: TGCAGCGTTGTCAGCACGAACACCGGGGAGCTGTTTTTT; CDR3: CSVVSTNTGELFF
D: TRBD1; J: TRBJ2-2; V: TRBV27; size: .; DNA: TGTGCCAGCACCACAGGGGGCGTCTATCCCGGGGAGCTGTTTTTT; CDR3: CASTTGGVYPGELFF
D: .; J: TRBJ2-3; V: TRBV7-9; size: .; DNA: TGTGCCAGCAGCTTAGCTGTTCAGCGACCCACAGATACGCAGTATTTT; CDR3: CASSLAVQRPTDTQYF
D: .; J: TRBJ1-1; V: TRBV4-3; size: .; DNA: TGCGCCAGCAGCCAAAATCCCGGGACAAGCACTGAAGCTTTCTTT; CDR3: CASSQNPGTSTEAFF
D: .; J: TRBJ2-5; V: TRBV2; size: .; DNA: TGTGCCAGCACCCGGGGATTCGGGGAGACCCAGTACTTC; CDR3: CASTRGFGETQYF
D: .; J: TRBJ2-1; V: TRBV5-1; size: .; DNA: TGCGCCAGCAGCTTGAGGGGGGCGGTGGACAATGAGCAGTTCTTC; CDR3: CASSLRGAVDNEQFF
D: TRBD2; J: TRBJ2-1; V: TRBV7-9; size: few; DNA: TGTGCCAGCAGCACACTAGCGGGAGGGCCCAATGAGCAGTTCTTC; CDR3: CASSTLAGGPNEQFF
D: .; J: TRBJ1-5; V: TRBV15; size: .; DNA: TGTGCCACCAGCAGCCCCCCTTTCGGGCCCCAGCATTTT; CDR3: CATSSPPFGPQHF
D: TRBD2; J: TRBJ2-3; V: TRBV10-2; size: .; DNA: TGCGCCAGCAACGACGGGAGGGCCGGAGATACGCAGTATTTT; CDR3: CASNDGRAGDTQYF
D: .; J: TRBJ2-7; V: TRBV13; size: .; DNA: TGTGCCAGCAGCTTAAGGGGACTCTCCTACGAGCAGTACTTC; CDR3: CASSLRGLSYEQYF
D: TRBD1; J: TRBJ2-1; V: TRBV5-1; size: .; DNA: TGCGCCAGCAGCCGCGGAGTGGGACAGGGGGCGGTCAATGAGCAGTTCTTC; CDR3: CASSRGVGQGAVNEQFF
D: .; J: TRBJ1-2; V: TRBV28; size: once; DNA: TGTGCCAGCAGTTGGGGTGGGTATGGCTACACCTTC; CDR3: CASSWGGYGYTF
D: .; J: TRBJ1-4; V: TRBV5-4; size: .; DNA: TGTGCCAGCAGCTTGGTAGGGCATGAAAAACTGTTTTTT; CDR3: CASSLVGHEKLFF
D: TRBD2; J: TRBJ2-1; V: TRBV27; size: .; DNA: TGTGCCAGCGACGTCGGGGCTAGCGGGTACAATGAGCAGTTCTTC; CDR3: CASDVGASGYNEQFF
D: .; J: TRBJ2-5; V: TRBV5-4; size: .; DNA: TGTGCCAGCAGCGGGGGACACTCAGAAGAGACCCAGTACTTC; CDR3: CASSGGHSEETQYF
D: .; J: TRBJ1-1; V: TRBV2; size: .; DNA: TGTGCCAGCAAAGCGTATCGGGTCGGCACTGAAGCTTTCTTT; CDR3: CASKAYRVGTEAFF
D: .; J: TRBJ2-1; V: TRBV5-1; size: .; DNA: TGCGCCAGCAGCCGCGGGCAAACGTCCTACAATGAGCAGTTCTTC; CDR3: CASSRGQTSYNEQFF
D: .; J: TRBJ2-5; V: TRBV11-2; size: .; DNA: TGTGCCAGCAGCTTAGATGGGCTAGCGTCGGAGACCCAGTACTTC; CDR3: CASSLDGLASETQYF
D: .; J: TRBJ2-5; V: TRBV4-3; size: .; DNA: TGCGCCAGCAGCCAAGATCCACGGACTATAGCGACCCAGTACTTC; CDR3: CASSQDPRTIATQYF
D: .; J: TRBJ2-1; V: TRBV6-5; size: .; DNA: TGTGCCAGCAGTCAAATATCCGGACACAATGAGCAGTTCTTC; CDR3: CASSQISGHNEQFF
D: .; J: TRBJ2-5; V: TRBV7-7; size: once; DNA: TGTGCCAGCAGCCAAATAGCGGTTCCGGAGACCCAGTACTTC; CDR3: CASSQIAVPETQYF
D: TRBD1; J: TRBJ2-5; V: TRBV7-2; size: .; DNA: TGTGCCAGCAGCTTCGCGACAGGGGCAGAGACCCAGTACTTC; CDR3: CASSFATGAETQYF
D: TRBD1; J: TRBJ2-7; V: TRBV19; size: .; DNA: TGTGCCAGTAGTAGACAGGGTGGAAAGAGCTCCTACGAGCAGTACTTC; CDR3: CASSRQGGKSSYEQYF
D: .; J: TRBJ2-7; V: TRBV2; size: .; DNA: TGTGCCAGCAGTGAAGAAACCCCGAGGGAGCAGTACTTC; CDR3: CASSEETPREQYF
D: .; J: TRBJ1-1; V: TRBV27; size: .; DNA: TGTGCCAGCAGTCCCAGTCCCGGACAGCGCTGGAGTATGGCTTTCTTT; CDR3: CASSPSPGQRWSMAFF
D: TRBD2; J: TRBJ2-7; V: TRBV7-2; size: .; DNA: TGTGCCAGCGGCCCGGCGGGACTAGCGGGAGTTCGGTACTTC; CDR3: CASGPAGLAGVRYF
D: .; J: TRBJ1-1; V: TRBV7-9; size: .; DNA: TGTGCCAGCAGCTTTAACCGAAACACTGAAGCTTTCTTT; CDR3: CASSFNRNTEAFF
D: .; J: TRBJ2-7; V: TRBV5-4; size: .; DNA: TGTGCCAGCAGCTTCGGCGCCCAGGTCTCCTACGAGCAGTACTTC; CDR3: CASSFGAQVSYEQYF
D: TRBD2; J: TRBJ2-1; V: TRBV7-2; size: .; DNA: TGTGCCAGCAGCTCCCTTGGGACTAGCGGGAGTAATGAGCAGTTCTTC; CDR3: CASSSLGTSGSNEQFF
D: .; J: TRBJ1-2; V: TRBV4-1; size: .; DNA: TGCGCCAGCAGCCAAGACACCTACGCTAACTATGGCTACACCTTC; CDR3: CASSQDTYANYGYTF